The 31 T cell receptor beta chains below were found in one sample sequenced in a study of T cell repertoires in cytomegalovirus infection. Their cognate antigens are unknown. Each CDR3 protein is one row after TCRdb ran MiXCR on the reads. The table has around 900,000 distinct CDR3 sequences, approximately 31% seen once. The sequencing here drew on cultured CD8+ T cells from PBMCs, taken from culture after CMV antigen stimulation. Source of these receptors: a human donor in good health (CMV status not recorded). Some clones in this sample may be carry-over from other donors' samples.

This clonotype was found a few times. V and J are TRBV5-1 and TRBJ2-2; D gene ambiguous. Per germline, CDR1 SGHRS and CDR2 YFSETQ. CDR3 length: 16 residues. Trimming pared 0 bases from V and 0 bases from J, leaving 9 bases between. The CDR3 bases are TGCGCCAGCAGCTTGGGGGGATACGCGAACACCGGGGAGCTGTTTTTT. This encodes CASSLGGYANTGELFF.

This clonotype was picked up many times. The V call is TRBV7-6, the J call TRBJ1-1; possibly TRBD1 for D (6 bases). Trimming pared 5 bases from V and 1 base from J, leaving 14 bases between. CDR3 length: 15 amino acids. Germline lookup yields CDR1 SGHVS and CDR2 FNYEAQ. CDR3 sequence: CASSPRPGANTEAFF. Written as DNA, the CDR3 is TGTGCCAGCAGCCCGCGTCCAGGGGCGAACACTGAAGCTTTCTTT.

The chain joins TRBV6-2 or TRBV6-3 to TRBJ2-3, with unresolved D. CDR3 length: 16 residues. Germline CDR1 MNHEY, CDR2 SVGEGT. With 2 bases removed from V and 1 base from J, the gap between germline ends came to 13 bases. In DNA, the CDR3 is TGTGCCAGCAGTTACGCCTTCCGCCCTGGCACAGATACGCAGTATTTT. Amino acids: CASSYAFRPGTDTQYF.

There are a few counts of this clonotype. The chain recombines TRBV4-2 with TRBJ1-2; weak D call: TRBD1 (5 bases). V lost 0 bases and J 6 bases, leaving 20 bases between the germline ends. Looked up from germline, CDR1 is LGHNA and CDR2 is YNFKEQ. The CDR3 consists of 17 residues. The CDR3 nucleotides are TGTGCCAGCAGCCAAGAATCCCAGGGACCAGGAGTGCATGGCTACACCTTC. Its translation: CASSQESQGPGVHGYTF.

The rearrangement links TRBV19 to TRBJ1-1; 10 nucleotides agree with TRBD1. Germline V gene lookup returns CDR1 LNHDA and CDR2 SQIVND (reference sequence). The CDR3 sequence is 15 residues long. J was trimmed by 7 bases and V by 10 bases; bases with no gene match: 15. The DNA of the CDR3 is TGTGCCACCTGCAGGGGACAGGGGATTTGCATTGAAGCTTTCTTT. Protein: CATCRGQGICIEAFF.

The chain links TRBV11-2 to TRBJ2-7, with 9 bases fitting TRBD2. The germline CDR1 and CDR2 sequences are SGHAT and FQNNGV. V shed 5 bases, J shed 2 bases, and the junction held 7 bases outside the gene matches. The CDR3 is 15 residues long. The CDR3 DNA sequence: TGTGCCAGCAGCCCAAGCGGGGGGTATGCCTACGAGCAGTACGTC. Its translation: CASSPSGGYAYEQYV.

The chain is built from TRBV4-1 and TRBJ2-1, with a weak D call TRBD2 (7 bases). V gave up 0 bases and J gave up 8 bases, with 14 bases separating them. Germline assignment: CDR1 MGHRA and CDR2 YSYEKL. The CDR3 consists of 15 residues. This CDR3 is CASSQEARGGDEQFF. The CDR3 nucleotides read TGCGCCAGCAGCCAAGAGGCTAGAGGGGGGGATGAGCAGTTCTTC.

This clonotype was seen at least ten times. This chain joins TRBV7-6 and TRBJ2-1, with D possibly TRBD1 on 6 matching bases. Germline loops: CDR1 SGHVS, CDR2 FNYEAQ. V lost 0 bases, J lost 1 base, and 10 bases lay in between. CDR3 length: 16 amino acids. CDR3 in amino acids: CASSLAGAGSYNEQFF. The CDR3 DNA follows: TGTGCCAGCAGCTTAGCGGGGGCAGGGTCCTACAATGAGCAGTTCTTC.

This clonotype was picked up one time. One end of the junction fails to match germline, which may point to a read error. DNA of the CDR3: TGTGCCAGCCTAGGGACAGTCGGCACCGGGGAGCTGGTTTTT. This sequence encodes CASLGTVGTGELVF. This sequence joins TRBV12-3 or TRBV12-4 and TRBJ2-2; the match to TRBD1 covers 7 bases. CDR3 length: 14 amino acids.

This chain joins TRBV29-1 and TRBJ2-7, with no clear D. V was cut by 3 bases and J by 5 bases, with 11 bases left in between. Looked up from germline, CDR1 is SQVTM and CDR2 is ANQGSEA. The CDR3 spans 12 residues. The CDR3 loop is CSVDLPTNEQYF. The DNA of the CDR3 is TGCAGCGTTGACCTCCCTACGAACGAGCAGTACTTC.

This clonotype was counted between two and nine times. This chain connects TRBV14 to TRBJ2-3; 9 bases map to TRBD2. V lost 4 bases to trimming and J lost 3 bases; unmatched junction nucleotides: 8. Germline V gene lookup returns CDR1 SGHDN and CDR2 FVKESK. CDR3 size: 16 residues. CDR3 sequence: CASSPVLAGMTDTQYF. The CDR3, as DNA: TGTGCCAGCAGCCCCGTCCTAGCGGGGATGACAGATACGCAGTATTTT.

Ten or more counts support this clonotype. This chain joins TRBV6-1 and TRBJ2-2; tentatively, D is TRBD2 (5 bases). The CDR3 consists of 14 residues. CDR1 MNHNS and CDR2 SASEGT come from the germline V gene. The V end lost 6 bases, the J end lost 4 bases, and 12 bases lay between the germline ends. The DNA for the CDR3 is TGTGCCAGCAGACCACGGACTTCCACCGGGGAGCTGTTTTTT. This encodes CASRPRTSTGELFF.

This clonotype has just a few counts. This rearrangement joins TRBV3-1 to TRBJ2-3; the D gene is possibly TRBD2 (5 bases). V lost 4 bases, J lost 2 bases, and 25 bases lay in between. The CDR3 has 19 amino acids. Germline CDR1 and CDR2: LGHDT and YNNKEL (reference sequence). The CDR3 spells CASSPFPLISGPDTDTQYF. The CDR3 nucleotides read TGTGCCAGCAGCCCCTTTCCCCTGATCAGCGGCCCTGACACAGATACGCAGTATTTT.

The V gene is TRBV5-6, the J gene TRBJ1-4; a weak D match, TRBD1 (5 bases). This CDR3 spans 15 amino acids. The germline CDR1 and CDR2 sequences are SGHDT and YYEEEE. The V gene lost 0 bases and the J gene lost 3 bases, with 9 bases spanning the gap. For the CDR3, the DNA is TGTGCCAGCAGCTTGGAGGAGGGGCCTAATGAAAAACTGTTTTTT. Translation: CASSLEEGPNEKLFF.

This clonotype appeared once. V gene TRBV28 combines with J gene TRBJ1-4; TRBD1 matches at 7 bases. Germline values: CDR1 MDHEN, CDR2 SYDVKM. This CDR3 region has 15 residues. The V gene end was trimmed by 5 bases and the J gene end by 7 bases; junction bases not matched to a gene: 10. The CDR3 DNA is TGTGCCAGCAGTCTCGTCCAAGGGGGCGTTGAAAAACTGTTTTTT. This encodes CASSLVQGGVEKLFF.

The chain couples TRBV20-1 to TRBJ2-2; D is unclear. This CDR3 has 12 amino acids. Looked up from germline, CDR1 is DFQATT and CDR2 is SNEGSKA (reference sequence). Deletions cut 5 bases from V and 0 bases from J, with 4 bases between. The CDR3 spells CSAHPNTGELFF. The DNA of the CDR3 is TGCAGTGCTCACCCGAACACCGGGGAGCTGTTTTTT.

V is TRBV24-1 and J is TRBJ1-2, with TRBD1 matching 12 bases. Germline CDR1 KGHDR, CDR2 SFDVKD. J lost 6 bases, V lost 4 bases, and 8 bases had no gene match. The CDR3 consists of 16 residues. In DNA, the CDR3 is TGTGCCACCAGTGACCCGGGACAGGGGGCGAGGGATGGCTACACCTTC. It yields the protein CATSDPGQGARDGYTF.

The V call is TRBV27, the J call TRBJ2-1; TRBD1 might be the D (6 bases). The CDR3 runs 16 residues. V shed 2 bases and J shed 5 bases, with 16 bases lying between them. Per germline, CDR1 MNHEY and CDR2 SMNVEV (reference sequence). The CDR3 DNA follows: TGTGCCAGCAGTTTAACAGGGCATTTGAGCGACAATGAGCAGTTCTTC. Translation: CASSLTGHLSDNEQFF.

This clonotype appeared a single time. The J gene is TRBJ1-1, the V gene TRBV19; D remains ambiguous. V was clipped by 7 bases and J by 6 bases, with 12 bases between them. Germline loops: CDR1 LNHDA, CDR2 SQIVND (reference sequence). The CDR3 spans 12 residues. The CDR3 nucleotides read TGTGCCAGTACCATCTCGACGGCTGAAGCTTTCTTT. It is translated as CASTISTAEAFF.

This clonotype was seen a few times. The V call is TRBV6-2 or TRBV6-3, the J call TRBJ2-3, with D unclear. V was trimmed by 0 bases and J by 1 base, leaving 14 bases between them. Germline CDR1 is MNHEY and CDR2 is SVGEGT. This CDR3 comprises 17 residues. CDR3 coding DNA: TGTGCCAGCAGTTACTCGAGTCGTGGGCTAGGCACAGATACGCAGTATTTT. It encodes CASSYSSRGLGTDTQYF.

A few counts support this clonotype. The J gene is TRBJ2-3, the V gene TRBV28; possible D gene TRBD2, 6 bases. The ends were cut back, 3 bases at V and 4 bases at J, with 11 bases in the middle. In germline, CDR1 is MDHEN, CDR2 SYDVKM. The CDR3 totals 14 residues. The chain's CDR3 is CASSFNPGADTQYF. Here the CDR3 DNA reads TGTGCCAGCAGTTTTAACCCGGGGGCAGATACGCAGTATTTT.

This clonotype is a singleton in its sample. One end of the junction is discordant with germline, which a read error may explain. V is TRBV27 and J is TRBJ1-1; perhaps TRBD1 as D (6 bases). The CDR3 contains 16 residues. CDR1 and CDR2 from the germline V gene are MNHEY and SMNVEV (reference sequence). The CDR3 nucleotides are TGTGCCAACAGTGAGGACAGTATATTCATGAACACTGAAGCTTTCTTT. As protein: CANSEDSIFMNTEAFF.

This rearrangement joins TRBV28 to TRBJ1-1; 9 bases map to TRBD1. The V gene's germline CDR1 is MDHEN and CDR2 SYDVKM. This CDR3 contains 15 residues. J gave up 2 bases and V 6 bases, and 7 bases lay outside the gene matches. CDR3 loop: CASRGQGGLNTEAFF. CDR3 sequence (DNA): TGTGCCAGCAGGGGACAGGGCGGCTTAAACACTGAAGCTTTCTTT. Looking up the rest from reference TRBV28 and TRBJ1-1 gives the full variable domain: DVKVTQSSRYLVKRTGEKVFLECVQDMDHENMFWYRQDPGLGLRLIYFSYDVKMKEKGDIPEGYSVSREKKERFSLILESASTNQTSMYLCASRGQGGLNTEAFFGQGTRLTVV.

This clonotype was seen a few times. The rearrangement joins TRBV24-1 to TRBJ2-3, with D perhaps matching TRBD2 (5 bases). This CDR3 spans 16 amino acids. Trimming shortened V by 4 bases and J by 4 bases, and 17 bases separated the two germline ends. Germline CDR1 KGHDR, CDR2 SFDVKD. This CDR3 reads CATSDPTRMGADTQYF. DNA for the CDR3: TGTGCCACCAGTGACCCTACTAGAATGGGTGCAGATACGCAGTATTTT.

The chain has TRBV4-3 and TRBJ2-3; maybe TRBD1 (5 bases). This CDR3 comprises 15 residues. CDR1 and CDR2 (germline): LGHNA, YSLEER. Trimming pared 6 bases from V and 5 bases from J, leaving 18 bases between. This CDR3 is CASSEGRAWKDTQYF. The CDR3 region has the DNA TGCGCCAGCAGTGAAGGCAGGGCCTGGAAAGATACGCAGTATTTT.

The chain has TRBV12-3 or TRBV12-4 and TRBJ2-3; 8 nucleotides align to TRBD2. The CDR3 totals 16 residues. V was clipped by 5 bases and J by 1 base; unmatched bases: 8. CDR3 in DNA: TGTGCCAGCAGTACGGCCCGGGGGGGCGGCACAGATACGCAGTATTTT. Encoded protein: CASSTARGGGTDTQYF.

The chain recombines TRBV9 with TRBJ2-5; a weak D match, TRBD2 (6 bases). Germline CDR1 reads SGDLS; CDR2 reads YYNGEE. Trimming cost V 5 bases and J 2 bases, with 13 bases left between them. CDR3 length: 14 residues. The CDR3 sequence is CASRGEAAQETQYF. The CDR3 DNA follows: TGTGCCAGCAGGGGGGAGGCCGCGCAAGAGACCCAGTACTTC.

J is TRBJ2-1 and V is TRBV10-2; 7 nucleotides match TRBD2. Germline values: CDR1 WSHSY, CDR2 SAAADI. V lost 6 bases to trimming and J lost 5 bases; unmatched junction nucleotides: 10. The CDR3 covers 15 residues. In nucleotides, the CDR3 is TGCGCCAGCAGGGAGGGGATGGGAGGGGACAATGAGCAGTTCTTC. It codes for CASREGMGGDNEQFF.

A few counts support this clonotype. Here the CDR3 reads CASSPGDRGGDTQYF. The CDR3 DNA reads as TGTGCCAGCAGTCCTGGTGACAGGGGTGGAGATACGCAGTATTTT. This chain connects TRBV12-3 or TRBV12-4 to TRBJ2-3, with 8 bases aligning to TRBD1. This CDR3 has 15 amino acids. J was trimmed by 5 bases and V by 5 bases; bases with no gene match: 9.

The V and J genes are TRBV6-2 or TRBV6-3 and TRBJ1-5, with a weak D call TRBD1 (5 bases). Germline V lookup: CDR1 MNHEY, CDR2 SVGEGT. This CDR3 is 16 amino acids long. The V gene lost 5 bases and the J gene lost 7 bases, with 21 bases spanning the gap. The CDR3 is CASSPLKQGSGQPQHF. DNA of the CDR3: TGTGCCAGCAGTCCCTTGAAGCAGGGCTCTGGCCAGCCCCAGCATTTT.

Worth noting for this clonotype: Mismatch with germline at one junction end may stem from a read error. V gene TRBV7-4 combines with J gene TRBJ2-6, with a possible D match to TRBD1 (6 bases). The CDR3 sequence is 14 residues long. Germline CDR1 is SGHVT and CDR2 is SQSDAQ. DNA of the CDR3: TGTGCCAGCAGCTTATACCTGGGGGCCGACGTCCTGACTTTC. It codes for CASSLYLGADVLTF.